This T cell receptor beta chain was observed in a study of cytomegalovirus exposure and HLA in healthy donors. V dropped 6 bases and J dropped 13 bases, with 13 bases sitting between them. CDR3 length: 10 amino acids. From germline, CDR1 is DFQATT and CDR2 SNEGSKA (reference sequence). The protocol was immunoSEQ multiplex PCR, while the TCRdb copy is restricted to in-frame clones and leaves out a portion. This table holds 200,000 to 250,000 clones, around 90% found once. This clonotype was sampled from a woman between 18 and 30 years old in good health and CMV-seropositive. The specimen was PBMCs. This chain links TRBV20-1 with TRBJ2-1; maybe TRBD2 (6 bases). The CDR3 region has the DNA TGCAGTGCCACAACCGGGAGACAGTTCTTC. It specifies CSATTGRQFF.